A single sample gave rise to the 13 T cell receptor beta chains below, sequenced in a study of blood T cell repertoires in COVID-19 (dated by TCRdb to 2018 to 2020). Library method: the immunoSEQ multiplex PCR assay. As stored in TCRdb, this immuneACCESS dataset retains in-frame rearrangements with V and J assigned. A fraction of the clones does not appear; measured against another copy, unresolved V genes explain less than half of the discrepancy, and the remainder lacks a known reason. Within this sample are approximately 290,000 clones, with 75% to 90% of them counted one time only. The leading ten clones occupy 3.5% to 5.5% of the sample. The sequenced material came from PBMCs or T cells enriched from blood (not recorded which). These receptors came from a woman aged 25 to 39 who had recovered from COVID-19.

The rearrangement links TRBV11-2 to TRBJ1-5; D unclear. V was clipped by 0 bases and J by 9 bases, with 18 bases between them. Per germline, CDR1 SGHAT and CDR2 FQNNGV. The CDR3 has 16 residues. CDR3 sequence reads: CASSLDPGGLAGPQHF. The CDR3, as DNA: TGTGCCAGCAGCTTAGATCCTGGCGGCCTAGCAGGGCCCCAGCATTTT.

The chain joins TRBV7-9 to TRBJ1-1; tentative D call: TRBD1 (5 bases). Germline V gene sequence: CDR1 SEHNR, CDR2 FQNEAQ (reference sequence). V lost 2 bases and J 7 bases, leaving 26 bases between the germline ends. This CDR3 comprises 18 residues. The CDR3 region is CASSLPTFWLGEDGEAFF. CDR3 coding DNA: TGTGCCAGCAGCTTACCCACTTTTTGGTTAGGGGAGGATGGTGAAGCTTTCTTT.

This clone was detected only once. The V gene is TRBV28, the J gene TRBJ2-5, with 9 positions matching TRBD1. This CDR3 comprises 14 residues. The germline gives CDR1 MDHEN, CDR2 SYDVKM. Germline trimming cut 6 bases from V and 4 bases from J; bases unmatched to any gene: 6. The CDR3 sequence: CASSLTGGRETQYF. The DNA for the CDR3 is TGTGCCAGCAGCTTGACAGGGGGGAGAGAGACCCAGTACTTC. The full variable domain, its missing parts supplied by reference TRBV28 and TRBJ2-5, is DVKVTQSSRYLVKRTGEKVFLECVQDMDHENMFWYRQDPGLGLRLIYFSYDVKMKEKGDIPEGYSVSREKKERFSLILESASTNQTSMYLCASSLTGGRETQYFGPGTRLLVL.

In its sample, this clone was seen once. The V call is TRBV7-8, the J call TRBJ1-2; D possibly corresponds to TRBD1 (5 bases). Trimming left V 0 bases short and J 2 bases short, with 10 bases between. The CDR3 spans 15 residues. Germline loops: CDR1 SGHVS, CDR2 FQNEAQ. CDR3 DNA: TGTGCCAGCAGCTTAGCGCAGGGAGGAAACTATGGCTACACCTTC. Protein sequence: CASSLAQGGNYGYTF.

The V and J genes are TRBV30 and TRBJ2-1, with D possibly matching TRBD1 (6 bases). Trimming removed 2 bases from V and 5 bases from J, with 7 bases in between. The CDR3 totals 12 residues. Germline CDR1 is GTSNPN and CDR2 is SVGIG (reference sequence). CDR3 DNA sequence: TGTGCCTGGAGTTGGGGGCACAATGAGCAGTTCTTC. Amino acids: CAWSWGHNEQFF.

The rearrangement links TRBV7-9 to TRBJ2-7, with D maybe TRBD2 (5 bases). This CDR3 region has 14 residues. Germline values: CDR1 SEHNR, CDR2 FQNEAQ (reference sequence). Trimming removed 3 bases at V and 2 bases at J, with 11 bases between. CDR3 loop: CASSFSGIPYEQYF. In DNA, the CDR3 is TGTGCCAGCAGCTTCTCCGGGATCCCCTACGAGCAGTACTTC.

V gene TRBV7-8 combines with J gene TRBJ2-3, with TRBD2 matching over 13 bases. In germline, CDR1 is SGHVS, CDR2 FQNEAQ. J was trimmed by 2 bases and V by 5 bases; bases with no gene match: 7. This CDR3 spans 17 amino acids. CDR3 sequence: CASSARTSGGFTDTQYF. The CDR3 DNA reads TGTGCCAGCAGCGCCCGGACTAGCGGGGGTTTCACAGATACGCAGTATTTT.

Notes on this clone: The junction shows a germline mismatch at one end, possibly a read error. Different DNA sequences within this sample yield the same CDR3. This chain links TRBV3-1 (or the pseudogene TRBV3-2) with TRBJ2-7; weak D call: TRBD2 (5 bases). The germline CDR1 and CDR2 sequences are LGHDT and YNNKEL (reference sequence). This CDR3 is 15 amino acids long. The CDR3, as DNA: TGTGCCAGCAGTCAAGACGGGAATCTAGGGAACGAGCAGTACTTC. Protein: CASSQDGNLGNEQYF.

Worth noting for this clone: Other DNA sequences in this specimen translate into the identical CDR3. The chain uses TRBV5-6 and TRBJ1-2; TRBD1 matches 7 bases. Trimming removed 2 bases from V and 4 bases from J; junction bases left unmatched: 11. The CDR3 runs to 16 residues. The germline CDR1 and CDR2 sequences are SGHDT and YYEEEE. CDR3 protein: CASSFPDRDPVYGYTF. The CDR3 bases are TGTGCCAGCAGCTTTCCCGACAGGGACCCTGTCTATGGCTACACCTTC.

The CDR3, as DNA: TGTGCCTTAGAGCAGAGGGCGGGGATCCAAATCCTCTACGAGCAGTACTTC. Translation: CALEQRAGIQILYEQYF. The genes are TRBV10-3 and TRBJ2-7; the D gene is possibly TRBD2 (6 bases). V lost 11 bases, J lost 3 bases, and 29 bases lay in between. The germline V gene has CDR1 ENHRY and CDR2 SYGVKD. The CDR3 sequence is 17 residues long.

This clone appeared a single time. The J gene is TRBJ2-1, the V gene TRBV5-1, with 7 bases that match TRBD2. This CDR3 has 16 residues. Germline V gene lookup returns CDR1 SGHRS and CDR2 YFSETQ. V gave up 0 bases and J gave up 2 bases; unmatched junction bases: 5. The CDR3: CASSLDLRGAYNEQFF. The DNA of the CDR3 is TGCGCCAGCAGCTTGGATCTACGGGGGGCCTACAATGAGCAGTTCTTC.

This chain joins TRBV5-1 and TRBJ1-1, with 9 bases identical to TRBD1. CDR1 and CDR2 (germline): SGHRS, YFSETQ. This CDR3 comprises 15 residues. After removal of 0 bases from V and 7 bases from J, the junction contained 7 bases not matched to a gene. The CDR3 region has the DNA TGCGCCAGCAGCTTGGAGGGGGACAGGGTTCTTGAAGCTTTCTTT. Translating it yields CASSLEGDRVLEAFF.

J is TRBJ1-2 and V is TRBV6-5, with 9 bases matching TRBD1. CDR1 MNHEY and CDR2 SVGAGI come from the germline V gene. The CDR3 consists of 15 residues. V was pared by 8 bases and J by 3 bases, with 10 bases of the junction left unmatched. CDR3 DNA sequence: TGTGCCAGCTCCGGGACAGGGAGTTTTGACTATGGCTACACCTTC. Its translation: CASSGTGSFDYGYTF.